Below, 9 T cell receptor beta chains from the same sample are listed, as sequenced in a study of shared clonotypes between healthy human individuals. The assay was immunoSEQ multiplex PCR, and TCRdb's table has in-frame clones only and misses some. The sample records approximately 2,000,000 clones, 92% being singletons. The specimen was naive CD4+ T cells from PBMCs. Documented subset: CD45RA+ positively selected. These receptors came from a young man in good health. Some clones in this sample may be carry-over from other donors' samples.

The sample holds one count of this clone. This chain uses TRBV7-7 with TRBJ2-1; possibly TRBD1 for D (6 bases). The CDR3 is 13 residues long. The germline V and J ends were trimmed by 4 bases and 9 bases, with 13 bases remaining between them. Germline values: CDR1 SSHAT, CDR2 FNYEAQ (reference sequence). The CDR3 region has the DNA TGTGCCAGCAGCTCGAACAGGGATTCTGAGCAGTTCTTC. Encoded protein: CASSSNRDSEQFF.

The J gene is TRBJ2-1, the V gene TRBV9, with TRBD1 identical over 7 bases. This CDR3 has 13 amino acids. CDR1 and CDR2 (germline): SGDLS, YYNGEE. J was trimmed by 7 bases and V by 7 bases; bases with no gene match: 8. The DNA for the CDR3 is TGTGCCAGCGGCCTAGGGGGCGGGAATGAGCAGTTCTTC. Protein: CASGLGGGNEQFF.

The genes are TRBV2 and TRBJ1-1; unclear D gene. CDR1 is SNHLY, CDR2 FYNNEI, per germline. Trimming removed 6 bases at V and 1 base at J, with 12 bases between. This CDR3 has 14 residues. CDR3: CASREDLANTEAFF. The CDR3 DNA reads as TGTGCCAGCAGGGAGGACCTGGCGAACACTGAAGCTTTCTTT.

V usage is TRBV4-3 and J usage is TRBJ1-3; possible D gene TRBD1, 6 bases. V was clipped by 3 bases and J by 2 bases, with 8 bases between them. CDR3 size: 14 residues. Germline CDR1 reads LGHNA; CDR2 reads YSLEER. This CDR3 is CASSQDSTGNTIYF. CDR3 coding DNA: TGCGCCAGCAGCCAGGACAGCACTGGAAACACCATATATTTT.

The rearrangement joins TRBV30 to TRBJ2-7; 11 bases align to TRBD2. Germline-derived CDR1 and CDR2 are GTSNPN and SVGIG (reference sequence). The junction had 10 bases not matched to a gene; V was cut back by 0 bases and J by 6 bases. The CDR3 covers 16 residues. CDR3 DNA: TGTGCCTGGAGTGTACGCGGGACTAGCGGTGTTCCCGAGCAGTACTTC. Amino acids: CAWSVRGTSGVPEQYF.

The gene calls are TRBV28 and TRBJ1-6; no firm D call. V was trimmed by 6 bases and J by 1 base, leaving 10 bases between them. CDR3 size: 15 residues. CDR1 is MDHEN, CDR2 SYDVKM, per germline. This CDR3 is CASRSGRSYNSPLHF. The DNA of the CDR3 is TGTGCCAGCAGGTCCGGGAGGTCCTATAATTCACCCCTCCACTTT.

The rearrangement links TRBV2 to TRBJ1-5, with D perhaps TRBD1 (5 bases). Germline lookup yields CDR1 SNHLY and CDR2 FYNNEI. The CDR3 is 15 residues long. Trimming removed 8 bases at V and 1 base at J, with 15 bases between. As DNA, the CDR3 is TGTGCCAGCGGATCCCCGGGGGGGAGCAATCAGCCCCAGCATTTT. It encodes CASGSPGGSNQPQHF. The full variable domain, its missing parts supplied by reference TRBV2 and TRBJ1-5, is EPEVTQTPSHQVTQMGQEVILRCVPISNHLYFYWYRQILGQKVEFLVSFYNNEISEKSEIFDDQFSVERPDGSNFTLKIRSTKLEDSAMYFCASGSPGGSNQPQHFGDGTRLSIL.

The gene calls are TRBV6-1 and TRBJ2-1; tentative D call: TRBD2 (6 bases). This CDR3 has 15 amino acids. V lost 7 bases to trimming and J lost 0 bases, with 13 bases between them. Per germline, CDR1 MNHNS and CDR2 SASEGT. The CDR3 sequence: CASTLDYRSYNEQFF. The CDR3 bases are TGTGCCAGCACTCTGGACTACCGCTCCTACAATGAGCAGTTCTTC.

In its sample, this clone was seen a few times. This chain uses TRBV4-2 with TRBJ1-1; 7 nucleotides match TRBD1. CDR3 length equals 18 residues. Germline V gives CDR1 LGHNA, CDR2 YNFKEQ. After removal of 5 bases from V and 0 bases from J, the junction contained 15 bases not matched to a gene. DNA for the CDR3: TGTGCCAGCAGCACGGGGCCTTTACAGGGGAGGATGAACACTGAAGCTTTCTTT. It is translated as CASSTGPLQGRMNTEAFF.